These T cell receptor beta chains were read from a single sample in a study of T cells after yellow fever vaccination. Using its own MiXCR run on the 5' RACE reads, TCRdb lists one record per CDR3 protein. The table has over 25,000 distinct CDR3 sequences, under 12% seen once. The sequencing here drew on PBMCs, either bulk or a sorted T-cell subset (CD4+, CD8+, memory, or dextramer-sorted; not recorded which), taken roughly 14 days after the first yellow fever vaccination. These receptor sequences come from a man aged 18 to 29 who received the YFV17D yellow fever vaccine. Each CDR3 is given with its conserved first and last residue. A D gene is named only where the DNA matches it firmly. Size values are once, few and many counts, or a class for expanded clones, and some rows have none.

V gene,D gene,J gene,clone size,CDR3 DNA,CDR3 protein
TRBV3-1,TRBD1,TRBJ2-1,many,TGTGCCAGCAGAGAGACAGGGACGGATGAGCAGTTCTTC,CASRETGTDEQFF
TRBV2,NA,TRBJ2-5,many,TGTGCCAGCAGTTCAGGGGTAGAGACCCAGTACTTC,CASSSGVETQYF
TRBV6-5,NA,TRBJ2-5,many,TGTGCCAGCAGTTACTCGGGACATTTTGGGGAGACCCAGTACTTC,CASSYSGHFGETQYF
TRBV5-1,NA,TRBJ2-7,many,TGCGCCAGCGGGAGCGGAGGGCCCGCCTACGAGCAGTACTTC,CASGSGGPAYEQYF
TRBV5-6,TRBD1,TRBJ1-5,many,TGTGCCAGCAGCCGCAAGACAGGGTTTCAGCCCCAGCATTTT,CASSRKTGFQPQHF
TRBV7-9,NA,TRBJ2-5,many,TGTGCCAGCAGCTTATGGAAGACCCAGTACTTC,CASSLWKTQYF
TRBV27,TRBD1,TRBJ2-5,many,TGTGCCAGCAGTTTATCGTGGACAGGGGGCGTGGAGACCCAGTACTTC,CASSLSWTGGVETQYF
TRBV24-1,NA,TRBJ2-3,many,TGTGCCACCAGTGAGGGGAGCACAGATACGCAGTATTTT,CATSEGSTDTQYF
TRBV29-1,NA,TRBJ1-2,many,TGCAGCGTTGAAGAAGACAGCTCCTATGGCTACACCTTC,CSVEEDSSYGYTF
TRBV2,NA,TRBJ1-2,many,TGTGCCAGCAGTGATTTGCTTTTGGGCTACACCTTC,CASSDLLLGYTF
TRBV12-3/TRBV12-4,TRBD1,TRBJ2-5,many,TGTGCCAGCAGTCGAATCCCAGGGGGCCGAGAGACCCAGTACTTC,CASSRIPGGRETQYF
TRBV5-1,TRBD2,TRBJ2-3,many,TGCGCCAGCAGCCGCCGCCCAGCGGGGGCCGGGACAGATACGCAGTATTTT,CASSRRPAGAGTDTQYF
TRBV7-7,NA,TRBJ1-1,many,TGTGCTAGCAGCTTTACGAAGGGCACTGAAGCTTTCTTT,CASSFTKGTEAFF
TRBV7-8,TRBD1,TRBJ2-1,many,TGTGCCAGCAGCGTGACAGGGGGACTCTACAATGAGCAGTTCTTC,CASSVTGGLYNEQFF
TRBV7-3,NA,TRBJ2-1,many,TGTGCCAGCAGCCGGGACGGGGGCCACTACAATGAGCAGTTCTTC,CASSRDGGHYNEQFF
TRBV4-3,TRBD1,TRBJ1-5,many,TGCGCCAGTTCTTACAGGGGCGAGTGGGTCAATCAGCCCCAGCATTTT,CASSYRGEWVNQPQHF
TRBV4-1,NA,TRBJ2-3,many,TGCGCCAGCAGCGGAGACGGGTTCAGAGAGGCAGATACGCAGTATTTT,CASSGDGFREADTQYF
TRBV12-3/TRBV12-4,NA,TRBJ1-1,many,TGTGCCAGCAGTCCGCAACCGACAGGGAACACTGAAGCTTTCTTT,CASSPQPTGNTEAFF
TRBV7-2,NA,TRBJ1-2,many,TGTGCCAGCAGCTTAGATATAGGGATCGTTTATGGCTACACCTTC,CASSLDIGIVYGYTF
TRBV12-3/TRBV12-4,NA,TRBJ2-1,many,TGTGCCAGCAGTCTCCCTAGCGCATGGGAGCAGTTCTTC,CASSLPSAWEQFF
TRBV7-2,NA,TRBJ1-6,many,TGTGCCAGCAGCCCAGGGGTAGGGGCGGCTTCACCCCTCCACTTT,CASSPGVGAASPLHF
TRBV6-1,TRBD1,TRBJ1-5,many,TGTGCCAGCAGTGGACGGACAGGGATCGAGGGGCCCCAGCATTTT,CASSGRTGIEGPQHF
TRBV6-5,NA,TRBJ1-1,many,TGTGCCAGCAGTTCCCCCCATTCGAACACTGAAGCTTTCTTT,CASSSPHSNTEAFF
TRBV4-1,TRBD2,TRBJ2-3,NA,TGCGCACGCAGCCAAGAAAATCGGCTAGCGGGGGGCGGGCAGTATTTT,CARSQENRLAGGGQYF
TRBV15,TRBD1,TRBJ2-1,NA,TGTGCCATATCCAGGGGGTTCCACAATGAGCAGTTCTTC,CAISRGFHNEQFF
TRBV24-1,NA,TRBJ1-1,medium-sized,TGTGCCACCAGATTCGGTGAAGCTTTCTTT,CATRFGEAFF
TRBV28,NA,TRBJ2-1,many,TGTGCCAGCAGTTTAGGAGGGGCAGCAGGGTCCTACAATGAGCAGTTCTTC,CASSLGGAAGSYNEQFF
TRBV7-2,TRBD2,TRBJ2-4,medium-sized,TGTGCCAGCAGCAGGGACTACGGGGCCAAAAACATTCAGTACTTC,CASSRDYGAKNIQYF
TRBV30,NA,TRBJ2-1,NA,TGTGCCTGGAGTGTACGTTGGGGTAATGAGCAGTTCTTC,CAWSVRWGNEQFF
TRBV7-2,NA,TRBJ1-6,many,TGTGCCAGCAGCCGGTCGGGGCCTAATTCACCCCTCCACTTT,CASSRSGPNSPLHF
TRBV20-1,NA,TRBJ1-6,many,TGCAGTGCTAGTGGGCAGAATAATTCACCCCTCCACTTT,CSASGQNNSPLHF
TRBV7-2,NA,TRBJ1-1,many,TGTGCCAGCAGCTTATGGACTCGACAGGCCCCAACGGAAGCTTTCTTT,CASSLWTRQAPTEAFF
TRBV5-1,NA,TRBJ2-5,many,TGCGCCAGCAGCTTGGGTATAGCGGCCCCCGCAGAGACCCAGTACTTC,CASSLGIAAPAETQYF
TRBV7-2,NA,TRBJ1-1,many,TGTGCCAGCAGCCGGGACGCCATGAGGAACACTGAAGCTTTCTTT,CASSRDAMRNTEAFF
TRBV12-3/TRBV12-4,NA,TRBJ2-5,many,TGTGCCAGCAGCCCGTTCATGGGGGGGGGGCGAGAGACCCAGTACTTC,CASSPFMGGGRETQYF
TRBV29-1,TRBD1,TRBJ2-1,many,TGCAGCGGCCGGGACAGGGGCTACAATGAGCAGTTCTTC,CSGRDRGYNEQFF
TRBV10-3,TRBD1,TRBJ1-1,many,TGTGCCATCAGTGAGACACAGGGGGCTGAAGCTTTCTTT,CAISETQGAEAFF